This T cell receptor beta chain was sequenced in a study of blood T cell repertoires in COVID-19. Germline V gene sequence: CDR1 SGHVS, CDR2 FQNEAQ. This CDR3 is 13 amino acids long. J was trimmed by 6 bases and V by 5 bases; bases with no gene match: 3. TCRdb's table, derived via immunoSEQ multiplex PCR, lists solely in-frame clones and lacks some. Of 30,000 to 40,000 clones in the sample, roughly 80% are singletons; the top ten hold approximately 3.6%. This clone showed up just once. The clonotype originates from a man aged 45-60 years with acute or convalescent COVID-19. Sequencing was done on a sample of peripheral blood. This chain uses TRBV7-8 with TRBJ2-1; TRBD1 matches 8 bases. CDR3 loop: CASSLTGGNEQFF. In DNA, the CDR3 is TGTGCCAGCAGCCTAACAGGGGGCAATGAGCAGTTCTTC.